These 9 T cell receptor beta chains were sequenced from one sample in a study of T cell responses to AZD1222 COVID-19 vaccine. Here immunoSEQ multiplex PCR was the method, and the copy in TCRdb shows in-frame clones only, minus some. The sample has tens of thousands of clones; about nine tenths are singletons. The specimen comprised peripheral blood, sampled on day 0 of AZD1222 vaccination. These receptors were obtained from an adult in good health.

The rearrangement joins TRBV4-3 to TRBJ1-5; maybe TRBD1 (5 bases). V lost 0 bases to trimming and J lost 6 bases, with 12 bases between them. From germline, CDR1 is LGHNA and CDR2 YSLEER. The CDR3 extends over 15 amino acids. The CDR3 reads CASSQDSVGTQPQHF. The CDR3 DNA follows: TGCGCCAGCAGCCAAGATTCGGTGGGGACTCAGCCCCAGCATTTT.

The CDR3 here is CASGLAGDLQETQYF. CDR3 bases: TGTGCCAGCGGCTTAGCGGGAGACTTACAAGAGACCCAGTACTTC. This sequence joins TRBV25-1 and TRBJ2-5; 9 nucleotides align to TRBD2. The CDR3 runs to 15 residues. V lost 8 bases, J lost 2 bases, and 9 bases stayed unmatched. Germline lookup yields CDR1 MGHDK and CDR2 SYGVNS. Full variable domain (rest looked up from reference TRBV25-1 and TRBJ2-5): EADIYQTPRYLVIGTGKKITLECSQTMGHDKMYWYQQDPGMELHLIHYSYGVNSTEKGDLSSESTVSRIRTEHFPLTLESARPSHTSQYLCASGLAGDLQETQYFGPGTRLLVL.

For the CDR3, the DNA is TGTGCTAGTGGTGACGACAGGGGTCGTAGTGAGCAGTACTTC. As protein: CASGDDRGRSEQYF. This sequence joins TRBV12-5 and TRBJ2-7, with TRBD1 matching 8 bases. This CDR3 has 14 residues. J gave up 7 bases and V 5 bases, and 10 bases lay outside the gene matches. The V gene's germline CDR1 is LGHNT and CDR2 FRNRAP.

The rearrangement links TRBV5-1 to TRBJ1-4; D unresolved. Germline CDR1 SGHRS, CDR2 YFSETQ. V lost 0 bases and J lost 5, with 8 bases in between. The CDR3 sequence is 14 residues long. In nucleotides, the CDR3 is TGCGCCAGCAGCTTGGGACCGGTCAATGAAAAACTGTTTTTT. Translating it yields CASSLGPVNEKLFF.

As DNA, the CDR3 is TGTGCCAGCGGTAGCGGGAACACCGGGGAGCTGTTTTTT. Translated, it gives CASGSGNTGELFF. The chain uses TRBV11-2 and TRBJ2-2, with D possibly TRBD2 on 6 matching bases. The V and J ends lost 8 bases and 1 base respectively, with 8 bases between them. CDR3 size: 13 residues. Germline CDR1 and CDR2: SGHAT and FQNNGV.

This clone appeared once. The rearrangement joins TRBV5-1 to TRBJ1-1; D unresolved. Germline CDR1 and CDR2: SGHRS and YFSETQ. CDR3 length: 13 residues. Trimming left V 5 bases short and J 0 bases short, with 8 bases between. CDR3 sequence: CASRGNMNTEAFF. DNA of the CDR3: TGCGCCAGCAGGGGAAACATGAACACTGAAGCTTTCTTT.

This chain joins TRBV18 and TRBJ2-1; D is possibly TRBD1 (6 bases). Germline CDR1 and CDR2: KGHSH and LQKENI. The V end was cut by 3 bases, the J end by 8 bases, with 8 bases between. There are 12 residues in the CDR3. The CDR3 reads CASSPTGDEQFF. The CDR3 DNA sequence: TGTGCCAGCTCACCGACAGGTGATGAGCAGTTCTTC.

The chain links TRBV7-9 to TRBJ1-1, with D perhaps matching TRBD1 (5 bases). Germline V gives CDR1 SEHNR, CDR2 FQNEAQ (reference sequence). V was pared by 5 bases and J by 0 bases, with 25 bases between. The CDR3 is 19 residues long. CDR3 nucleotides: TGTGCCAGCAGCCGCCCTTTAACAGGCCTCGCCGCCTTGAACACTGAAGCTTTCTTT. It translates to CASSRPLTGLAALNTEAFF.

This clone appeared once. CDR3 in DNA: TGTGCCAGCAGGTCTCTGGAGGGAGCCCAGCCCCAGCATTTT. The encoded protein is CASRSLEGAQPQHF. This chain joins TRBV2 and TRBJ1-5; no clear D gene. CDR1 is SNHLY, CDR2 FYNNEI, per germline. This CDR3 is built from 14 residues. V lost 6 bases and J lost 7, with 16 bases in between.